Each of the 23 T cell receptor beta chains below was sequenced from the same sample in a study of cytotoxic CD8 clonotypes in ibrutinib-treated CLL. Sequencing was performed with immunoSEQ multiplex PCR; in TCRdb, only in-frame clones are kept and a portion is missing. This sample carries 200,000 to 250,000 clones, about three quarters of them seen once, and the ten largest clones take about 6%. The specimen comprised PBMCs, sampled after 12 months of ibrutinib treatment. The receptors stem from a human donor with chronic lymphocytic leukemia.

DNA for the CDR3: TGTGCCTGGAGTGTGGGTGGAAACACCATATATTTT. This translates into CAWSVGGNTIYF. This chain uses TRBV30 with TRBJ1-3; D not certain. The CDR3 is made up of 12 amino acids. Trimming took off 0 bases at V and 3 bases at J, with 3 bases between the two ends. Germline CDR1 GTSNPN, CDR2 SVGIG (reference sequence).

The sample holds a few counts of this clone. The V gene is TRBV7-2, the J gene TRBJ2-1; 8 bases are shared with TRBD2. V was pared by 7 bases and J by 7 bases, with 15 bases of the junction left unmatched. The length of the CDR3 is 16 residues. Germline V gene lookup returns CDR1 SGHTA and CDR2 FQGNSA. The CDR3 protein is CASTPQGPAGVNEQFF. The DNA for the CDR3 is TGTGCCAGCACTCCCCAAGGTCCAGCGGGAGTTAATGAGCAGTTCTTC.

The V call is TRBV5-1, the J call TRBJ1-4, with no clear D. The germline gives CDR1 SGHRS, CDR2 YFSETQ. The CDR3 extends over 15 amino acids. The ends were cut back, 0 bases at V and 7 bases at J, with 13 bases in the middle. This CDR3 is CASSLGTSRSEKLFF. CDR3 DNA sequence: TGCGCCAGCAGCTTGGGGACCTCCCGAAGTGAAAAACTGTTTTTT.

The J gene is TRBJ1-4, the V gene TRBV28, with D perhaps TRBD1 (5 bases). Germline V CDR1 and CDR2: MDHEN, SYDVKM. The CDR3 length is 16 residues. Between the trimmed V and J ends, which lost 6 bases and 4 bases, there was a span of 18 bases. The CDR3 loop reads CASSLFPRQLNEKLFF. For the CDR3, the DNA is TGTGCCAGCAGCCTGTTCCCGAGACAGCTTAATGAAAAACTGTTTTTT.

With regard to this clone: The junction differs from germline at one of its ends, possibly a read error. This rearrangement joins TRBV7-7 to TRBJ2-3; 8 bases agree with TRBD2. Germline V gene data show CDR1 as SSHAT and CDR2 as FNYEAQ (reference sequence). The CDR3 has 15 amino acids. CDR3: CASSFASGSTDTQYF. CDR3 sequence (DNA): TGTGCTAGCAGCTTTGCTAGCGGGAGCACAGATACGCAGTATTTT.

The V call is TRBV30, the J call TRBJ1-1; the D is unclear. In germline, CDR1 is GTSNPN, CDR2 SVGIG (reference sequence). Trimming left V 7 bases short and J 0 bases short, with 12 bases between. This CDR3 has 13 amino acids. The CDR3 DNA reads as TGTGCCTCAGAACGGGGTATGAACACTGAAGCTTTCTTT. It encodes CASERGMNTEAFF.

This clone turned up a few times. The chain employs TRBV9 and TRBJ1-2; maybe TRBD1 (5 bases). Germline CDR1 SGDLS, CDR2 YYNGEE. The CDR3 totals 14 residues. V was clipped by 4 bases and J by 3 bases, with 13 bases between them. CDR3 DNA: TGTGCCAGCAGCCCCCGGGGCGGTGACTATGGCTACACCTTC. It specifies CASSPRGGDYGYTF.

The V call is TRBV21-1, the J call TRBJ2-7; the table's D call, TRBD1, was not checked against the DNA. TRBV21-1 counts as a pseudogene. The CDR3 runs to 15 residues. CDR3 sequence reads: CASSKERQGVDEQYF. The CDR3 DNA is TGTGCCAGCAGCAAAGAAAGGCAGGGGGTGGACGAGCAGTACTTC.

The chain is built from TRBV5-1 and TRBJ1-6, with unresolved D. The CDR3 is made up of 14 amino acids. With 2 bases removed from V and 4 bases from J, the gap between germline ends came to 7 bases. Germline lookup yields CDR1 SGHRS and CDR2 YFSETQ. The chain's CDR3 is CASSLQRYNSPLHF. CDR3 coding DNA: TGCGCCAGCAGCTTACAGAGATATAATTCACCCCTCCACTTT.

The chain carries TRBV25-1 and TRBJ1-2; possible D gene TRBD1, 5 bases. Trimming left V 7 bases short and J 7 bases short, with 19 bases between. From germline, CDR1 is MGHDK and CDR2 SYGVNS. The CDR3 extends over 14 amino acids. The CDR3, as DNA: TGTGCCAGCACCCCTTTGAGTCAGGGCTCTGGCTACACCTTC. It encodes CASTPLSQGSGYTF.

The chain has TRBV4-1 and TRBJ2-7; 10 nucleotides line up with TRBD2. The ends lost 0 bases at V and 5 bases at J; junction bases unmatched: 25. Germline-derived CDR1 and CDR2 are MGHRA and YSYEKL. The CDR3 loop spans 22 amino acids. CDR3 nucleotides: TGCGCCAGCAGCCAAGAAAAAAAGAGGATGGGGATAGCGGGAGGTGCCTGGGACGAGCAGTACTTC. Translated, it gives CASSQEKKRMGIAGGAWDEQYF.

This chain connects TRBV5-6 to TRBJ1-5; a possible D gene is TRBD1 (6 bases). V shed 4 bases and J shed 1 base, with 12 bases lying between them. The CDR3 is made up of 15 amino acids. Germline CDR1 is SGHDT and CDR2 is YYEEEE. CDR3 region: CASSHGGSSNQPQHF. The CDR3, as DNA: TGTGCCAGCAGCCACGGGGGCTCGAGCAATCAGCCCCAGCATTTT.

The J gene is TRBJ2-1, the V gene TRBV27, with a tentative D call TRBD2 (7 bases). The CDR3 extends over 16 amino acids. V was cut by 0 bases and J by 5 bases, with 14 bases left in between. Germline assignment: CDR1 MNHEY and CDR2 SMNVEV (reference sequence). This CDR3 is CASSLSTSGTNNEQFF. CDR3 sequence (DNA): TGTGCCAGCAGTTTATCTACCAGCGGGACAAACAATGAGCAGTTCTTC.

This clone showed up just once. The V call is TRBV19, the J call TRBJ2-2; D not resolved. Trimming took 3 bases from V and 2 from J, leaving 10 bases between them. Germline V lookup: CDR1 LNHDA, CDR2 SQIVND (reference sequence). The CDR3 totals 15 residues. CDR3 nucleotides: TGTGCCAGTAGTATTAGAAGAATTAACACCGGGGAGCTGTTTTTT. Translation gives CASSIRRINTGELFF.

This chain joins TRBV19 and TRBJ1-5, with 7 bases aligning to TRBD1. CDR1 and CDR2 (germline): LNHDA, SQIVND (reference sequence). V trimming: 3 bases; J trimming: 5 bases; junction bases outside the gene matches: 7. The CDR3 totals 15 residues. CDR3 region: CASSIPRGRDQPQHF. The DNA for the CDR3 is TGTGCCAGTAGTATCCCCAGGGGGAGAGATCAGCCCCAGCATTTT.

The chain uses TRBV7-3 and TRBJ1-1; D is perhaps TRBD1 (5 bases). Per the germline V gene, CDR1 is SGHTA and CDR2 is FQGTGA. This CDR3 is built from 14 residues. V was shortened by 5 bases and J by 0 bases, with 10 bases between the two germline ends. The CDR3 DNA sequence: TGTGCCAGCAGCGCGGGACTGCTGAACACTGAAGCTTTCTTT. Its protein is CASSAGLLNTEAFF.

The rearrangement joins TRBV2 to TRBJ1-5; D is ambiguous. Germline values: CDR1 SNHLY, CDR2 FYNNEI. The V end was cut by 8 bases, the J end by 0 bases, with 14 bases between. The CDR3 is 15 residues long. CDR3 sequence: CASSLQKNSNQPQHF. The CDR3 region has the DNA TGTGCCAGCTCTTTACAGAAGAATAGCAATCAGCCCCAGCATTTT.

The rearrangement joins TRBV27 to TRBJ2-7; tentative D call: TRBD2 (6 bases). V was cut by 3 bases and J by 8 bases, with 23 bases left in between. Germline V gene sequence: CDR1 MNHEY, CDR2 SMNVEV (reference sequence). The CDR3 length is 16 residues. CDR3 sequence reads: CASSFRAGLGYTKQYF. DNA for the CDR3: TGTGCCAGCAGTTTTCGAGCGGGTCTGGGTTATACGAAGCAGTACTTC.

CDR3 sequence: CASSQDVGAPPGELFF. CDR3 nucleotide sequence: TGTGCCAGCAGCCAAGATGTAGGCGCGCCCCCCGGGGAGCTGTTTTTT. The J gene is TRBJ2-2, the V gene TRBV4-2; no firm D call. V lost 0 bases and J lost 6, with 14 bases in between. This CDR3 comprises 16 residues. The germline V gene has CDR1 LGHNA and CDR2 YNFKEQ.

This chain joins TRBV30 and TRBJ1-4; possible D gene TRBD1, 6 bases. The CDR3 is made up of 13 amino acids. Germline-derived CDR1 and CDR2 are GTSNPN and SVGIG (reference sequence). The V end was cut by 3 bases, the J end by 6 bases, with 11 bases between. In DNA form, the CDR3 reads TGTGCCTGGAGCCCGTCAGGGGATGAAAAACTGTTTTTT. Its translation: CAWSPSGDEKLFF.

The J gene is TRBJ2-3, the V gene TRBV7-8, with 14 nucleotides matching TRBD2. Per the germline V gene, CDR1 is SGHVS and CDR2 is FQNEAQ. The CDR3 runs 17 residues. The ends lost 5 bases at V and 4 bases at J; junction bases unmatched: 8. In nucleotides, the CDR3 is TGTGCCAGCAGCCCGGATCCGACTAGCGGGAGGGCAGATACGCAGTATTTT. Translated, it gives CASSPDPTSGRADTQYF.

The chain carries TRBV6-1 and TRBJ2-7; no reliable D call. Germline-derived CDR1 and CDR2 are MNHNS and SASEGT. This CDR3 spans 12 amino acids. Trimming took off 6 bases at V and 2 bases at J, with 8 bases between the two ends. CDR3 protein: CASSLLTYEQYF. The CDR3 bases are TGTGCCAGCAGCCTACTGACCTACGAGCAGTACTTC.

This chain uses TRBV5-4 with TRBJ2-2, with TRBD2 identical over 13 bases. Germline loops: CDR1 SGHNT, CDR2 YYREEE (reference sequence). The V and J ends lost 4 bases and 6 bases, in that order; junction bases with no gene match: 3. The CDR3 is 15 residues long. The CDR3 sequence: CASSPGLAGPGELFF. DNA of the CDR3: TGTGCCAGCAGCCCGGGACTAGCGGGACCCGGGGAGCTGTTTTTT.